Each of the 11 T cell receptor beta chains below was sequenced from the same sample in a study of cytomegalovirus exposure and HLA in healthy donors. Some clones are missing from TCRdb's copy, which holds only in-frame ones; the method was immunoSEQ multiplex PCR. This table has some 130,000 clones, about nine tenths appearing once. Input material: PBMCs. The receptors were sampled from a man aged 30 to 39 in good health and CMV-seronegative.

CDR3 amino acids: CASSFEGGYEQYF. The CDR3 DNA reads TGTGCCAGCAGCTTTGAGGGAGGATACGAGCAGTACTTC. The chain employs TRBV13 and TRBJ2-7; D possibly corresponds to TRBD2 (6 bases). V was cut by 3 bases and J by 4 bases, with 10 bases left in between. The germline CDR1 and CDR2 sequences are PRHDT and FYEKMQ (reference sequence). This CDR3 spans 13 amino acids.

The rearrangement links TRBV5-4 to TRBJ2-5; a weak D match, TRBD1 (6 bases). Per the germline V gene, CDR1 is SGHNT and CDR2 is YYREEE (reference sequence). The V end was cut by 1 base, the J end by 4 bases, with 17 bases between. The CDR3 spans 16 residues. Here the CDR3 DNA reads TGTGCCAGCAGCTTGTATGCAGGGGCCTTGGTAGAGACCCAGTACTTC. Residues: CASSLYAGALVETQYF.

The chain is built from TRBV2 and TRBJ1-5, with TRBD1 matching over 9 bases. The CDR3 extends over 17 amino acids. After removal of 8 bases from V and 4 bases from J, the junction contained 15 bases not matched to a gene. CDR1 and CDR2 (germline): SNHLY, FYNNEI. The CDR3 region has the DNA TGTGCCAGCGGCGATATTAACAGGGGGCTGCGGAATCAGCCCCAGCATTTT. Its protein product is CASGDINRGLRNQPQHF. Full variable domain (rest looked up from reference TRBV2 and TRBJ1-5): EPEVTQTPSHQVTQMGQEVILRCVPISNHLYFYWYRQILGQKVEFLVSFYNNEISEKSEIFDDQFSVERPDGSNFTLKIRSTKLEDSAMYFCASGDINRGLRNQPQHFGDGTRLSIL.

This chain joins TRBV10-1 and TRBJ2-1; weak D call: TRBD2 (6 bases). CDR1 WNHNN and CDR2 SYGVQD come from the germline V gene (reference sequence). The CDR3 has 15 amino acids. V lost 2 bases and J lost 7, with 15 bases in between. In DNA, the CDR3 is TGCGCCAGCAGTGAGGTGTCAGGGAGGCCTAATGAGCAGTTCTTC. Translated: CASSEVSGRPNEQFF.

The chain recombines TRBV27 with TRBJ2-2, with D perhaps matching TRBD2 (6 bases). Germline assignment: CDR1 MNHEY and CDR2 SMNVEV (reference sequence). This CDR3 comprises 14 residues. Between the trimmed V and J ends, which lost 3 bases and 7 bases, there was a span of 12 bases. CDR3 sequence (DNA): TGTGCCAGCAGTTTCATGGAGGGAATCGGGGAGCTGTTTTTT. Translating gives CASSFMEGIGELFF.

This chain connects TRBV18 to TRBJ2-5; 8 bases match TRBD1. In germline, CDR1 is KGHSH, CDR2 LQKENI. The J segment lost 1 base and the V segment lost 8 bases, leaving 9 bases of the junction unmatched. The CDR3 has 15 amino acids. CDR3: CASLGGGQGQETQYF. CDR3 sequence (DNA): TGTGCCAGCCTTGGTGGCGGACAGGGCCAAGAGACCCAGTACTTC.

The DNA of the CDR3 is TGTGCCATCAGTGAGGTGGCGGGAGTTTCCGGGGAGCTGTTTTTT. Translating it yields CAISEVAGVSGELFF. V usage is TRBV10-3 and J usage is TRBJ2-2; 7 bases are a match to TRBD2. Germline loops: CDR1 ENHRY, CDR2 SYGVKD. The CDR3 sequence is 15 residues long. J lost 6 bases, V lost 2 bases, and 6 bases had no gene match.

This rearrangement joins TRBV5-1 to TRBJ1-1; unclear D gene. The CDR3 has 12 residues. Per the germline V gene, CDR1 is SGHRS and CDR2 is YFSETQ. V shed 1 base and J shed 7 bases, with 8 bases lying between them. The CDR3: CASSLKADEAFF. The CDR3 DNA follows: TGCGCCAGCAGCTTGAAAGCGGATGAAGCTTTCTTT.

This clone was recorded only once. This CDR3 is CASSPRLVFSYNEQFF. For the CDR3, the DNA is TGTGCCAGCTCACCACGACTAGTTTTTTCCTACAATGAGCAGTTCTTC. The rearrangement joins TRBV18 to TRBJ2-1; tentatively, D is TRBD2 (6 bases). CDR3 length: 16 amino acids. V gave up 1 base and J gave up 1 base, with 11 bases separating them. Germline V gene data show CDR1 as KGHSH and CDR2 as LQKENI.

The chain employs TRBV10-3 and TRBJ2-5, with D perhaps TRBD2 (6 bases). This CDR3 spans 12 amino acids. CDR1 and CDR2 (germline): ENHRY, SYGVKD. Trimming took off 11 bases at V and 4 bases at J, with 14 bases between the two ends. This chain's CDR3 is CAPPRRGETQYF. The CDR3 DNA reads TGTGCCCCCCCCCGGAGGGGAGAGACCCAGTACTTC.

V gene TRBV11-2 combines with J gene TRBJ2-2, with D possibly TRBD1 on 6 matching bases. CDR3 length: 14 amino acids. Germline V lookup: CDR1 SGHAT, CDR2 FQNNGV. Trimming removed 10 bases at V and 0 bases at J, with 12 bases between. CDR3 residues: CATSWTANTGELFF. The CDR3 DNA reads as TGTGCCACCTCCTGGACAGCGAACACCGGGGAGCTGTTTTTT. Full variable domain (outside the CDR3, taken from reference TRBV11-2 and TRBJ2-2): EAGVAQSPRYKIIEKRQSVAFWCNPISGHATLYWYQQILGQGPKLLIQFQNNGVVDDSQLPKDRFSAERLKGVDSTLKIQPAKLEDSAVYLCATSWTANTGELFFGEGSRLTVL.